One sample yielded the 7 T cell receptor beta chains listed below, sequenced in a study of T cells in Graves' hyperthyroidism and ophthalmopathy. Researchers took RNA transcripts and amplified the TCR beta CDR3 regions from them. In the first-round RT-PCR of the TCR CDR3, the HTBI primer set was used. TCRdb recomputed calls from the multiplex PCR reads with MiXCR, one row per CDR3 protein. This sample yields about 180,000 distinct CDR3 sequences, of which around 15% are seen a single time; 25% to 35% belongs to the top ten. Sequences were obtained from blood. The origin of the receptors is a woman aged 45-59 years with Graves' hyperthyroidism.

This clonotype was picked up many times. This sequence joins TRBV20-1 and TRBJ2-5; no clear D. Germline V gene data show CDR1 as DFQATT and CDR2 as SNEGSKA (reference sequence). The CDR3 has 12 amino acids. V lost 1 base and J 4 bases, leaving 7 bases between the germline ends. CDR3 in DNA: TGCAGTGCTAGAGGATCACGAGAGACCCAGTACTTC. Protein sequence: CSARGSRETQYF.

This clonotype was recorded many times. V and J are TRBV5-1 and TRBJ2-1; no reliable D call. CDR3 size: 11 residues. V was trimmed by 4 bases and J by 8 bases, leaving 7 bases between them. CDR1 and CDR2 from the germline V gene are SGHRS and YFSETQ. CDR3 in DNA: TGCGCCAGCAGCAAACTTGATGAGCAGTTCTTC. Protein product: CASSKLDEQFF.

This clonotype was seen at least ten times. The J gene is TRBJ2-5, the V gene TRBV11-1; no clear D. Germline lookup yields CDR1 SGHAT and CDR2 FQDESV (reference sequence). The CDR3 loop spans 13 amino acids. Trimming took off 3 bases at V and 2 bases at J, with 7 bases between the two ends. The CDR3 region has the DNA TGTGCCAGCAGCTTTGGAGTTCAAGAGACCCAGTACTTC. Translation: CASSFGVQETQYF.

Only a few counts were recorded for this clonotype. The V call is TRBV13, the J call TRBJ2-1, with TRBD1 as a possible D gene (6 bases). Trimming shortened V by 3 bases and J by 3 bases, and 9 bases separated the two germline ends. The CDR3 length is 14 residues. Germline CDR1 is PRHDT and CDR2 is FYEKMQ (reference sequence). CDR3: CASSFRQVYNEQFF. The CDR3 DNA is TGTGCCAGCAGCTTTAGACAGGTCTACAATGAGCAGTTCTTC.

V gene TRBV11-2 combines with J gene TRBJ2-3; D not resolved. Germline V CDR1 and CDR2: SGHAT, FQNNGV. Trimming pared 5 bases from V and 3 bases from J, leaving 6 bases between. The CDR3 sequence is 12 residues long. In DNA, the CDR3 is TGTGCCAGCAGCCTTCAGACAGATACGCAGTATTTT. Its protein product is CASSLQTDTQYF. The variable domain in full, completed from reference TRBV11-2 and TRBJ2-3, reads EAGVAQSPRYKIIEKRQSVAFWCNPISGHATLYWYQQILGQGPKLLIQFQNNGVVDDSQLPKDRFSAERLKGVDSTLKIQPAKLEDSAVYLCASSLQTDTQYFGPGTRLTVL.

This clonotype is a singleton in its sample. V gene TRBV20-1 combines with J gene TRBJ1-2; 7 nucleotides line up with TRBD1. V shed 6 bases, J shed 1 base, and the junction held 8 bases outside the gene matches. CDR1 is DFQATT and CDR2 is SNEGSKA in the germline V gene (reference sequence). The CDR3 has 14 residues. The DNA of the CDR3 is TGCAGTGCACCCCGGGACAGCCTTAACTATGGCTACACCTTC. Residues: CSAPRDSLNYGYTF.

The chain uses TRBV14 and TRBJ1-2, with D possibly being TRBD1 (6 bases). V dropped 2 bases and J dropped 5 bases, with 15 bases sitting between them. Germline V CDR1 and CDR2: SGHDN, FVKESK. The CDR3 is 15 residues long. The chain's CDR3 is CASSQQQGPRYGYTF. The CDR3 nucleotides are TGTGCCAGCAGCCAACAACAGGGCCCTAGATATGGCTACACCTTC.